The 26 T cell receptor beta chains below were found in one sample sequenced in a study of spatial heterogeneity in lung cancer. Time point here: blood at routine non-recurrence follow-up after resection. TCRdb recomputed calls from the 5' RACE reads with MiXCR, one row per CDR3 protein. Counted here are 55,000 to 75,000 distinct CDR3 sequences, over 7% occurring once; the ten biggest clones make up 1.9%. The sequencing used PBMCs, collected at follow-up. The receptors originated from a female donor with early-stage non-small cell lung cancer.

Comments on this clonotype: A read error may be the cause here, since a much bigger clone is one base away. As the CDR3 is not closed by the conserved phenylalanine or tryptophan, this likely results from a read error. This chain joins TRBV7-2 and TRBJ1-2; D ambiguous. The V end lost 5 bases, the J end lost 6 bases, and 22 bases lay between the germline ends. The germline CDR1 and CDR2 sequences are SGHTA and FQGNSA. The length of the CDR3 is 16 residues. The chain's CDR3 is CASSPGRILLSDGYTS. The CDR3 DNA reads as TGTGCCAGCAGCCCCGGGAGGATTCTACTCTCGGATGGCTACACCTCC.

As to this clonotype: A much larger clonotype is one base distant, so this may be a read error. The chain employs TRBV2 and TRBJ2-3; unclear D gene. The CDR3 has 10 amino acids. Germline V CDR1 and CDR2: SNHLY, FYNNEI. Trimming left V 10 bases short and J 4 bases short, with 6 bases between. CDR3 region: CAIESDTQYF. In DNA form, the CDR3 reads TGTGCCATCGAGTCAGATACGCAGTATTTT.

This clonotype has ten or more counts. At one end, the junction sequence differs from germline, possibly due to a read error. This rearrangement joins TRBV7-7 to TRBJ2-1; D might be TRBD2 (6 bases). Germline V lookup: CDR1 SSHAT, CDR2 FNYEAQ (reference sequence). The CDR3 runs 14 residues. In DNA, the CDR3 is TGTGCTAGCAGTCCTGGCGGAGGGCGGGATGAGCAGTTCTTC. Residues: CASSPGGGRDEQFF.

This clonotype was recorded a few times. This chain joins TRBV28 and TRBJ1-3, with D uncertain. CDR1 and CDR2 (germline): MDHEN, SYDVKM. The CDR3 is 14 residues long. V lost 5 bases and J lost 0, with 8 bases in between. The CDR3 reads CASSPAYSGNTIYF. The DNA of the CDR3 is TGTGCCAGCAGTCCCGCTTACTCTGGAAACACCATATATTTT.

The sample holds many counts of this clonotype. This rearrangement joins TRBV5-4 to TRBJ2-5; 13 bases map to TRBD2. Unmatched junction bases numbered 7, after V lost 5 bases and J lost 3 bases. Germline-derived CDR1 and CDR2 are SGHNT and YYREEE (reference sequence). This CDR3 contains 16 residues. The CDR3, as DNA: TGTGCCAGCAGGCCGAGACTAGCGGGGGGAGAAGAGACCCAGTACTTC. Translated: CASRPRLAGGEETQYF.

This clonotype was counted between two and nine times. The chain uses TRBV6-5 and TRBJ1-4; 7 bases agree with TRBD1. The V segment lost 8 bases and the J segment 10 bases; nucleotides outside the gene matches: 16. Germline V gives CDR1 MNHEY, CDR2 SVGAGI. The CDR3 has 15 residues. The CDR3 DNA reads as TGTGCCAGCTCCCTCACGAGACAGGGAAGAGGAAAACTGTTTTTT. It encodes CASSLTRQGRGKLFF.

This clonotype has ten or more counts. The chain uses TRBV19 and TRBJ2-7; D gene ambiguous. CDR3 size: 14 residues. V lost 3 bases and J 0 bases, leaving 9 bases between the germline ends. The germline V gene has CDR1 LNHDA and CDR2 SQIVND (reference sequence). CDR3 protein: CASSITVNSYEQYF. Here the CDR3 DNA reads TGTGCCAGTAGTATTACAGTCAACTCCTACGAGCAGTACTTC.

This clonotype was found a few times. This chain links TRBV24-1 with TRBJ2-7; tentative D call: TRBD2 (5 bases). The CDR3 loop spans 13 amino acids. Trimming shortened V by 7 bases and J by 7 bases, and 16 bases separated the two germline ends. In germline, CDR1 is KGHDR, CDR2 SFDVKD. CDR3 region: CATRGQATSEQYF. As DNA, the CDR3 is TGTGCCACCAGAGGCCAGGCTACTAGTGAGCAGTACTTC.

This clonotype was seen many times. The CDR3: CASSPRQSYNSPLHF. As DNA, the CDR3 is TGCGCCAGCAGCCCGCGACAGAGCTATAATTCACCCCTCCACTTT. The chain has TRBV5-1 and TRBJ1-6; possible D gene TRBD1, 5 bases. Deletions cut 4 bases from V and 3 bases from J, with 11 bases between. Germline V gene sequence: CDR1 SGHRS, CDR2 YFSETQ. This CDR3 is built from 15 residues.

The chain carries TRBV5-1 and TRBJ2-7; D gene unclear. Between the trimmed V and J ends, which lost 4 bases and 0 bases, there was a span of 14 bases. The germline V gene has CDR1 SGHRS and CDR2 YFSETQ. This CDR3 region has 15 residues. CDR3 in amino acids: CASSRETEVSYEQYF. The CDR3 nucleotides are TGCGCCAGCAGCCGCGAGACCGAGGTCTCCTACGAGCAGTACTTC.

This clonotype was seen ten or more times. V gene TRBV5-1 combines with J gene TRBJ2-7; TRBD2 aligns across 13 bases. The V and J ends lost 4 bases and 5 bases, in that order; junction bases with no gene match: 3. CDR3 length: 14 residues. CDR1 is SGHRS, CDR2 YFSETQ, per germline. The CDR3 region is CASSPGTSGNEQYF. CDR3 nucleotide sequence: TGCGCCAGCAGCCCCGGGACTAGCGGGAACGAGCAGTACTTC.

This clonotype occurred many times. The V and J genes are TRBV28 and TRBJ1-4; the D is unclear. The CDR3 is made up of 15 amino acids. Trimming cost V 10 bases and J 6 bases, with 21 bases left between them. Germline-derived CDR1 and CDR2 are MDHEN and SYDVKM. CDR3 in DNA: TGTGCCACCACTACCTCCTCCTCACGGTATGAAAAACTGTTTTTT. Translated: CATTTSSSRYEKLFF.

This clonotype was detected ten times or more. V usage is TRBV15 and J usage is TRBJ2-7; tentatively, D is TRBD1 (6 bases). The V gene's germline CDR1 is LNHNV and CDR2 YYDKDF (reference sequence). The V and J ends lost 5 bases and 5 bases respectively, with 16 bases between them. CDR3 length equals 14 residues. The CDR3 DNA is TGTGCCACCAGCCGCCGCAGGGGCATGAACGAGCAGTACTTC. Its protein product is CATSRRRGMNEQYF.

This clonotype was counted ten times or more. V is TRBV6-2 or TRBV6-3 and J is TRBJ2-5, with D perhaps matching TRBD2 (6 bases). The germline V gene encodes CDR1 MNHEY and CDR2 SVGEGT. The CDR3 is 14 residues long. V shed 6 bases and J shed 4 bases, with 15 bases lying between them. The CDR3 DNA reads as TGTGCCAGCAGCTCAGAAGGAGGGGTAGAGACCCAGTACTTC. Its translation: CASSSEGGVETQYF.

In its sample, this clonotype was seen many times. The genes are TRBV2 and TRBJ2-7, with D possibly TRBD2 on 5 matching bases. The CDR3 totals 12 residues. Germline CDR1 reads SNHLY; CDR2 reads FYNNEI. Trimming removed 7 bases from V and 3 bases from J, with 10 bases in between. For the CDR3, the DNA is TGTGCCAGCAAGACTAATCGCTACGAGCAGTACTTC. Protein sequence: CASKTNRYEQYF.

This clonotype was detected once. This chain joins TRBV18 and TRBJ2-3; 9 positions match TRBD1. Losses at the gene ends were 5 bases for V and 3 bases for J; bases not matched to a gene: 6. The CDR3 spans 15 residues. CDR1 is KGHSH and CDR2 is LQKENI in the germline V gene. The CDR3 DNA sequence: TGTGCCAGCTCAAGCCGGGACAGGGTTACAGATACGCAGTATTTT. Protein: CASSSRDRVTDTQYF.

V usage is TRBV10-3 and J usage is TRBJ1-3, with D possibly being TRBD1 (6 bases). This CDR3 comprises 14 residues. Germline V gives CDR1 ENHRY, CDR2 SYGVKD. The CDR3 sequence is CATKRDTSGNTIYF. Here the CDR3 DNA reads TGTGCTACCAAGAGGGACACCTCTGGAAACACCATATATTTT.

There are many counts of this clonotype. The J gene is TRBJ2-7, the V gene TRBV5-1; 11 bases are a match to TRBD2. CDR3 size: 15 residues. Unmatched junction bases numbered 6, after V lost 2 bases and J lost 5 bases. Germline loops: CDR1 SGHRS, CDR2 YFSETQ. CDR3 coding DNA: TGCGCCAGCAGCTTACTAGCGGGAGTCGACCACGAGCAGTACTTC. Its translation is CASSLLAGVDHEQYF.

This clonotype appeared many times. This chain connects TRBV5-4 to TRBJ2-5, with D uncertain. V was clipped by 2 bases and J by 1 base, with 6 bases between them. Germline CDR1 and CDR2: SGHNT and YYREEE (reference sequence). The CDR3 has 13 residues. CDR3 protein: CASSLQIQETQYF. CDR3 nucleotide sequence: TGTGCCAGCAGCTTACAAATCCAAGAGACCCAGTACTTC.

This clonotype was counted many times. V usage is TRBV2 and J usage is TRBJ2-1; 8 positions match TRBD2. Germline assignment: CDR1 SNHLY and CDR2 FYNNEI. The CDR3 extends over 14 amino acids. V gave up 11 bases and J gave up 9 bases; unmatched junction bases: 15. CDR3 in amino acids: CAARQSREGGEQFF. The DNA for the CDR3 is TGTGCCGCGCGACAATCCCGGGAGGGCGGTGAGCAGTTCTTC.

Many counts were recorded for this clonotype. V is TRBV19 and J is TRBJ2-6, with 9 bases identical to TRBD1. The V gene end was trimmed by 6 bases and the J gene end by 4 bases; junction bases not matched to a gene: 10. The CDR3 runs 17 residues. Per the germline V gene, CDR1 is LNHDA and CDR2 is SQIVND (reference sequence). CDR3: CASRPGQGFSGANVLTF. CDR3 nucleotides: TGTGCCAGTAGGCCGGGACAGGGATTTTCAGGGGCCAACGTCCTGACTTTC.

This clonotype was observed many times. Written as DNA, the CDR3 is TGTGCCACCAGTGACGAGGACAGGAGCTACACCTTC. It translates to CATSDEDRSYTF. This chain links TRBV24-1 with TRBJ1-2; 7 positions match TRBD1. Germline trimming cut 4 bases from V and 9 bases from J; bases unmatched to any gene: 4. The CDR3 is 12 residues long. CDR1 is KGHDR, CDR2 SFDVKD, per germline.

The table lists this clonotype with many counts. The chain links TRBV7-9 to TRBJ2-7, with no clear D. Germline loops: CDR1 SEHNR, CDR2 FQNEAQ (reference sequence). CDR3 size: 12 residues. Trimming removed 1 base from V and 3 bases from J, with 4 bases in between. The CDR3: CASSLVVYEQYF. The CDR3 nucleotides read TGTGCCAGCAGCTTAGTGGTCTACGAGCAGTACTTC. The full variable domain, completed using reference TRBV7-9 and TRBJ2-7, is DTGVSQNPRHKITKRGQNVTFRCDPISEHNRLYWYRQTLGQGPEFLTYFQNEAQLEKSRLLSDRFSAERPKGSFSTLEIQRTEQGDSAMYLCASSLVVYEQYFGPGTRLTVT.

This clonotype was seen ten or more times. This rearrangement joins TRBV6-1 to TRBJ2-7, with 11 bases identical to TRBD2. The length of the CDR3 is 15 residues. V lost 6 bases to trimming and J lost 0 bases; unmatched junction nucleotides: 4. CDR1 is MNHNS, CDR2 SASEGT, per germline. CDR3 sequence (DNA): TGTGCCAGCAGCCCGGGACTAGCGGTCTCCTACGAGCAGTACTTC. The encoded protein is CASSPGLAVSYEQYF.

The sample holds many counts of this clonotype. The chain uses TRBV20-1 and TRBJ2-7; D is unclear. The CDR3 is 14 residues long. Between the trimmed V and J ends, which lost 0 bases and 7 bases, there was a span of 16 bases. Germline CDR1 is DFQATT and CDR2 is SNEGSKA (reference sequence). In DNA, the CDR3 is TGCAGTGCTAGAGAGAACAGTCGGGTTGTAGAGCAGTACTTC. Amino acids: CSARENSRVVEQYF.

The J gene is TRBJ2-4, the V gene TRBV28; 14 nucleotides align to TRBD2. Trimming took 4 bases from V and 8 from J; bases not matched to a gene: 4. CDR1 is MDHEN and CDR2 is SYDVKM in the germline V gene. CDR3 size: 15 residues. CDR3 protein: CASSSRLAGGDIQYF. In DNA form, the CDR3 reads TGTGCCAGCAGTTCCCGACTAGCGGGAGGGGACATTCAGTACTTC.